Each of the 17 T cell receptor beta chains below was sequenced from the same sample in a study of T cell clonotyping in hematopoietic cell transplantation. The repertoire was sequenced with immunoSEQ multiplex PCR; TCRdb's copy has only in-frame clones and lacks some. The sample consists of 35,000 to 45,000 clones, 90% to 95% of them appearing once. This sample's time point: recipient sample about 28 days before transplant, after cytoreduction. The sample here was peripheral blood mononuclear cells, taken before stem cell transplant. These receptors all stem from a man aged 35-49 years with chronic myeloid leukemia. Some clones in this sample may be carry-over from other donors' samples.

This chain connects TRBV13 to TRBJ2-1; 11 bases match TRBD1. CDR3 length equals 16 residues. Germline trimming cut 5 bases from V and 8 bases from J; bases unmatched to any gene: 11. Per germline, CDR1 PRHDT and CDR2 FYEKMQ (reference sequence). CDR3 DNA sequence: TGTGCCAGCAGCCCGGGACAGGGGGAATTTAGGTATGAGCAGTTCTTC. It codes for CASSPGQGEFRYEQFF.

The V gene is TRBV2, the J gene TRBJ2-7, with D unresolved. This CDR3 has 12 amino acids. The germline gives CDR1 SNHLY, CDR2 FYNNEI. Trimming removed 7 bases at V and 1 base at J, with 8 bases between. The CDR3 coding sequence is TGTGCCAGCAAATGGGGATCCTACGAGCAGTACTTC. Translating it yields CASKWGSYEQYF.

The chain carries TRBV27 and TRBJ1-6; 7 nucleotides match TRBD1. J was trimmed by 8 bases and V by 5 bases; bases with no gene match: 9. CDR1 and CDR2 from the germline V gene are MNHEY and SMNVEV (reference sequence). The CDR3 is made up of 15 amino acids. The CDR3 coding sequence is TGTGCCAGCAGTCCCCGAGGGGGCGCGGATTCACCCCTCCACTTT. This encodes CASSPRGGADSPLHF.

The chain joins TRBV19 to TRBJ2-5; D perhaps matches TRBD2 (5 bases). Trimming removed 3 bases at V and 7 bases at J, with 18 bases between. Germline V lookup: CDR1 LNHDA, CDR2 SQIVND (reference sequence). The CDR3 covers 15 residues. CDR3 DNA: TGTGCCAGTAGTATTTGGGGATCGAGAAGCGGGACCCAGTACTTC. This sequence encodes CASSIWGSRSGTQYF.

In nucleotides, the CDR3 is TGCGCCAGCAGCCAAGATTGGACTAGCCCTGGGGTTGTGGATACGCAGTATTTT. Amino acid sequence: CASSQDWTSPGVVDTQYF. The chain combines TRBV4-3 with TRBJ2-3, with 8 bases lining up with TRBD2. The V and J ends lost 0 bases and 6 bases, in that order; junction bases with no gene match: 14. Germline values: CDR1 LGHNA, CDR2 YSLEER. The CDR3 is 18 residues long.

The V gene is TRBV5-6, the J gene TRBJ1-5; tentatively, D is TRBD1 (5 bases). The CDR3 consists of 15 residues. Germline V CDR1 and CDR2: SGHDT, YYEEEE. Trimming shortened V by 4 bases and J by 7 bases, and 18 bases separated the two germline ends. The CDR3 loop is CASSIGQTERQPQHF. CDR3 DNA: TGTGCCAGCAGCATCGGCCAGACAGAGAGGCAGCCCCAGCATTTT. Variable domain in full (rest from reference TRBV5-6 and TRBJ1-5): DAGVTQSPTHLIKTRGQQVTLRCSPKSGHDTVSWYQQALGQGPQFIFQYYEEEERQRGNFPDRFSGHQFPNYSSELNVNALLLGDSALYLCASSIGQTERQPQHFGDGTRLSIL.

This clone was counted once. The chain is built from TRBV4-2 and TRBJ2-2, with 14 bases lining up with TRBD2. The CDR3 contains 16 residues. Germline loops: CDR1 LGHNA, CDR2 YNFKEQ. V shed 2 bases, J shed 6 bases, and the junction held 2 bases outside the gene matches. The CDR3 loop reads CASSQWTSGGSGELFF. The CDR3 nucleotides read TGTGCCAGCAGCCAATGGACTAGCGGGGGGTCCGGGGAGCTGTTTTTT.

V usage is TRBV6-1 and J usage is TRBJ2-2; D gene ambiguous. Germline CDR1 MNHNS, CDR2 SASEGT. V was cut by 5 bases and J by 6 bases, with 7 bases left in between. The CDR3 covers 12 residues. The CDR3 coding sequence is TGTGCCAGCAGTCGGACCCCCGGGGAGCTGTTTTTT. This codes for CASSRTPGELFF.

The chain's CDR3 is CSVGDTLEGYTF. The CDR3 nucleotides are TGCAGCGTTGGTGACACCCTAGAGGGCTACACCTTC. The rearrangement joins TRBV29-1 to TRBJ1-2; D is unclear. Trimming took off 4 bases at V and 8 bases at J, with 14 bases between the two ends. Germline CDR1 and CDR2: SQVTM and ANQGSEA. This CDR3 has 12 amino acids.

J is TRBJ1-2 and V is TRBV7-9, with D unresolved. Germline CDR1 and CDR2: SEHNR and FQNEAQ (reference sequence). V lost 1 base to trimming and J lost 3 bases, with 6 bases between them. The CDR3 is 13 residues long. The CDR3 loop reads CASSLEGYYGYTF. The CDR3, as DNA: TGTGCCAGCAGCTTAGAAGGGTACTATGGCTACACCTTC. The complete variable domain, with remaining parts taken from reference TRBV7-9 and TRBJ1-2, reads DTGVSQNPRHKITKRGQNVTFRCDPISEHNRLYWYRQTLGQGPEFLTYFQNEAQLEKSRLLSDRFSAERPKGSFSTLEIQRTEQGDSAMYLCASSLEGYYGYTFGSGTRLTVV.

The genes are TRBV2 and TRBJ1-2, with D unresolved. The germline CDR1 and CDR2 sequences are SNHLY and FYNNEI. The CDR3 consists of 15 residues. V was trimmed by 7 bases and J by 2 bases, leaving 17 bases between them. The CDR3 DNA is TGTGCCAGCAAAGGTCGACATCCCGGGAACTATGGCTACACCTTC. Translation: CASKGRHPGNYGYTF. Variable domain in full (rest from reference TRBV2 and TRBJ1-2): EPEVTQTPSHQVTQMGQEVILRCVPISNHLYFYWYRQILGQKVEFLVSFYNNEISEKSEIFDDQFSVERPDGSNFTLKIRSTKLEDSAMYFCASKGRHPGNYGYTFGSGTRLTVV.

CDR3 bases: TGTGCCAGTAGACCCGTAGGGCAGGGGGGAGAGACCCAGTACTTC. Translating it yields CASRPVGQGGETQYF. The gene calls are TRBV19 and TRBJ2-5, with D possibly being TRBD1 (7 bases). The CDR3 consists of 15 residues. The germline CDR1 and CDR2 sequences are LNHDA and SQIVND (reference sequence). V gave up 6 bases and J gave up 4 bases, with 18 bases separating them.

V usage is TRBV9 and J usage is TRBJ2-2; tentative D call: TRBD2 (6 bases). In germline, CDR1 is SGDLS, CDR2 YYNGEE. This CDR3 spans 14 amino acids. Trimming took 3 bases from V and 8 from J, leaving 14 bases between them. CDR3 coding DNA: TGTGCCAGCAGCGCATCCTGGGAGGAAGGGGAGCTGTTTTTT. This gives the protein CASSASWEEGELFF.

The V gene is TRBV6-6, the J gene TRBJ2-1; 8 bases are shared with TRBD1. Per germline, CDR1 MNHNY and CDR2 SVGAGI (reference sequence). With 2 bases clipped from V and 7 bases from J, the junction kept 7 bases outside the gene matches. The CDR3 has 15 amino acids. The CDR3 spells CASSYGQGAGNEQFF. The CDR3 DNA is TGTGCCAGCAGTTACGGCCAGGGGGCCGGGAATGAGCAGTTCTTC.

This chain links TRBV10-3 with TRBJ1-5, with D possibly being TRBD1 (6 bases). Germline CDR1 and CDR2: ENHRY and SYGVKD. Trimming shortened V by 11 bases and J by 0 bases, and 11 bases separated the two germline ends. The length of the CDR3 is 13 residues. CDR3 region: CASRDNSNQPQHF. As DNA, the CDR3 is TGTGCCTCCAGGGACAATAGCAATCAGCCCCAGCATTTT.

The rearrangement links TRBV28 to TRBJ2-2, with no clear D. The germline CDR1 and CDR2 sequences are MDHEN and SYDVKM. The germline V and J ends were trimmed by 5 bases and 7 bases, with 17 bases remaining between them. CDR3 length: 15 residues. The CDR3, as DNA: TGTGCCAGCAGTCCCCCGGGTAGCCGCTTCGGGGAGCTGTTTTTT. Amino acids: CASSPPGSRFGELFF.

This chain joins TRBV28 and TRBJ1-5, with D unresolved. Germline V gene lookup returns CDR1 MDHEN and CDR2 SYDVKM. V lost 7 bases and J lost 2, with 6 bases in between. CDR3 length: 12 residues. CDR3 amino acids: CASKSGNQPQHF. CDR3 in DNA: TGTGCCAGCAAAAGCGGCAATCAGCCCCAGCATTTT.